This T cell receptor beta chain derives from a study of blood T cell repertoires in COVID-19. TCRdb keeps only in-frame clones here, not all; method: immunoSEQ multiplex PCR. This sample has 390,000 or so clones; over 75% occur once, and the top ten carry around 1%. This CDR3 is built from 14 residues. Germline loops: CDR1 MNHEY, CDR2 SVGAGI. V lost 7 bases, J lost 0 bases, and 12 bases lay in between. The chain has TRBV6-5 and TRBJ1-2; D perhaps matches TRBD1 (6 bases). This clonotype was sampled from a young man who had recovered from COVID-19. Sequencing used PBMCs or T cells enriched from blood (not recorded which). This chain's CDR3 is CASIHDRTNYGYTF. The CDR3 nucleotides read TGTGCCAGCATCCACGACAGGACTAACTATGGCTACACCTTC.